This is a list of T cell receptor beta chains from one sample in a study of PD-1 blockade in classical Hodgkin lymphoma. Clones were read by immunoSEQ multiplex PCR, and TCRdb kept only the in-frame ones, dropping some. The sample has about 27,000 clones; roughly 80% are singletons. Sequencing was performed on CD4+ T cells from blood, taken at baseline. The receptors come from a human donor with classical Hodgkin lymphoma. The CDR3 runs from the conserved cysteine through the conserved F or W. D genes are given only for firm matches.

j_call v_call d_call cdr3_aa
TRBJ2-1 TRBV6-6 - CASSYREGSYNEQFF
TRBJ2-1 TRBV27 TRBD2 CASSTISGGPINEQFF
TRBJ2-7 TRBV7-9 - CASSPGQTYEQYF
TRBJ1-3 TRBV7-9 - CAVTPSGNTIYF
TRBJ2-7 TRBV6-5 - CASSSGPLGEQYF
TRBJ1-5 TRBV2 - CASSEDSLWPQHF
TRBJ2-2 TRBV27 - CASSFVQTRTNTGELFF
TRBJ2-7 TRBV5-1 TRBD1 CASSLGGRGLDEQYF
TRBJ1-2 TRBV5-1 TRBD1 CASRTGDNYGYTF
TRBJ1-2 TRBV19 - CASSIQFGGSEGYTF
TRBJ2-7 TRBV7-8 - CASSATSGGGTDEQYF
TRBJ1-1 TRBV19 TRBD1 CASRPWTGSMNTEAFF
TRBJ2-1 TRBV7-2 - CASSLARGASYNEQFF
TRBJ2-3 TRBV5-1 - CASSPGTKDTQYF
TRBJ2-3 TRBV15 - CATSRDLEEGADTQYF
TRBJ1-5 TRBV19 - CASSPRGYSNQPQHF
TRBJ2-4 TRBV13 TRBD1 CASSSLDRGRKNIQYF
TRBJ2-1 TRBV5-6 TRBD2 CASSLIPPSGGSGEQFF
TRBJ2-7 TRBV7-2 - CASSLGGTYEQYF
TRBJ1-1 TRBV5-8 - CASSLEWGFAEAFF
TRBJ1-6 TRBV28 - CASSSSSWAVLRPLHF
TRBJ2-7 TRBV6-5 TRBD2 CASSYSWGRGYEQYF
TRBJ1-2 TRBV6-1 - CASSEDSYYGYTF
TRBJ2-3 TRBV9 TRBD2 CASSTRTSGGAWDTQYF
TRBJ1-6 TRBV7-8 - CASSPHRAPRHSPLHF
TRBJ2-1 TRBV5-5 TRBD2 CASSPLAGRTYNEQFF
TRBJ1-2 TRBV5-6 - CASSPSGLVAGAVGYTF
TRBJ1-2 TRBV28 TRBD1 CASSLMKRGLLSGYTF
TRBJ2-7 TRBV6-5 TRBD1 CASSRTGAEQYF
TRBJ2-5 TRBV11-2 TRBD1 CASSFTGTGGQETQYF
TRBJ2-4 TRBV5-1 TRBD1 CASSLVGTENIQYF
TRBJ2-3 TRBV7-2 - CASSSESGTSTDTQYF
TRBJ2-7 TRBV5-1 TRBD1 CASQRAGTGGSYEQYF
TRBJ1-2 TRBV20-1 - CSAREGPGYTF
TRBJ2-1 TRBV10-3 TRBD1 CAISEYTGGNEQFF
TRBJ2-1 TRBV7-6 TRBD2 CASSHGLAGAYNEQFF
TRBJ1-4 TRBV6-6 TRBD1 CASSYRDRDEKLFF
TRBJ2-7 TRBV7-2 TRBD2 CASSVGRDEQYF
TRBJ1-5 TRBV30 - CAWSVGREQPQHF
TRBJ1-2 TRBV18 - CASSPPSLTGPVSGYTF
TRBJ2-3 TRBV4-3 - CASSQDTGLADDVTDTQYF
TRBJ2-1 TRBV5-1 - CASWTGSYNEQFF
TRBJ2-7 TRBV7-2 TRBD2 CASSLTAGGYEQYF
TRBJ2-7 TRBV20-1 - CSAPTAYEQYF
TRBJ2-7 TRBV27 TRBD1 CASSQLGQGWPYEQYF
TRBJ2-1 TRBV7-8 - CASSLASYNEQFF
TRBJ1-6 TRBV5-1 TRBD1 CASSAMTGKSSPLHF
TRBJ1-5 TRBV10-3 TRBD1 CATGTGGNQPQHF
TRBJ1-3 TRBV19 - CASSSEGFWRNTIYF
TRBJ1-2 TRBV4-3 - CASSQVRGVMVGYTF
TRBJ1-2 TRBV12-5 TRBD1 CASGQGTDTVYGYTF
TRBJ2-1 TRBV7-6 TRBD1 CASSLGGTGHYNEQFF
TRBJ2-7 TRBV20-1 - CSAAGDYEQYF